This T cell receptor (beta chain) was obtained from a study of control samples from healthy donors and cancer patients. TCRdb keeps only in-frame clones here, not all; method: immunoSEQ multiplex PCR. This table holds 25,000 to 30,000 clones, about 87% found once. This clone has only one observation. The V gene lost 11 bases and the J gene lost 0 bases, with 25 bases spanning the gap. From germline, CDR1 is LNHDA and CDR2 SQIVND (reference sequence). The CDR3 loop spans 17 amino acids. Sequencing was performed on PBMCs. This chain joins TRBV19 and TRBJ1-1; D may be TRBD1 (5 bases). The TCR sequence derives from a middle-aged woman with lung cancer. CDR3 nucleotide sequence: TGTGCCGTAGTGGAGGAGCGGGGGGATATCATGAACACTGAAGCTTTCTTT. It codes for CAVVEERGDIMNTEAFF. The entire variable domain, with the rest obtained from reference TRBV19 and TRBJ1-1, is as follows: DGGITQSPKYLFRKEGQNVTLSCEQNLNHDAMYWYRQDPGQGLRLIYYSQIVNDFQKGDIAEGYSVSREKKESFPLTVTSAQKNPTAFYLCAVVEERGDIMNTEAFFGQGTRLTVV.